This T cell receptor (beta chain) was found in a study of blood T cell repertoires in COVID-19. The overall study: Samples came from the United States, Italy and Spain, spanning acute and convalescent COVID-19. PBMCs, B-cell-depleted T cells, or T cells provided the cDNA or gDNA that made up the material.

Original analysis: Reference gene primer amplification yielded estimated nucleated cell counts. The data were produced by immunoSEQ multiplex PCR, yet TCRdb's version contains in-frame clones alone and is incomplete. V, J and clone size are those of that table, while D and trimming were read from the DNA. Of about 130,000 clones detected, around three quarters appear once; the ten largest clones hold 30% to 45%. Trimming stripped 3 bases from V and 1 base from J, with 9 bases between. The CDR3 totals 16 residues. The V gene's germline CDR1 is KGHDR and CDR2 SFDVKD. Sequences were obtained from peripheral blood. This sequence was found in a man between 35 and 55 years old with active or convalescent COVID-19. The chain couples TRBV24-1 to TRBJ2-6; D uncertain. CDR3 region: CATSDPTPSGANVLTF. The CDR3 DNA is TGTGCCACCAGTGATCCGACACCTTCTGGGGCCAACGTCCTGACTTTC.